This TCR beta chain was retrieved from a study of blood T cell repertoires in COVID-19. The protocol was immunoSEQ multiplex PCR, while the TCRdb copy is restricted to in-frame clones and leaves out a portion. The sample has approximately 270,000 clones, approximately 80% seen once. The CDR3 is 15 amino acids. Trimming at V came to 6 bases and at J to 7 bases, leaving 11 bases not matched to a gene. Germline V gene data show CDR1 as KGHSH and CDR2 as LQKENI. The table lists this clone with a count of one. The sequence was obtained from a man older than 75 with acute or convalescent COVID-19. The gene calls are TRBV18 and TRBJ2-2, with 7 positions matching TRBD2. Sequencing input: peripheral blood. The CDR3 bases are TGTGCCAGCTCCCCCCGGGGGGAATGGAACGGGGAGCTGTTTTTT. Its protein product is CASSPRGEWNGELFF.